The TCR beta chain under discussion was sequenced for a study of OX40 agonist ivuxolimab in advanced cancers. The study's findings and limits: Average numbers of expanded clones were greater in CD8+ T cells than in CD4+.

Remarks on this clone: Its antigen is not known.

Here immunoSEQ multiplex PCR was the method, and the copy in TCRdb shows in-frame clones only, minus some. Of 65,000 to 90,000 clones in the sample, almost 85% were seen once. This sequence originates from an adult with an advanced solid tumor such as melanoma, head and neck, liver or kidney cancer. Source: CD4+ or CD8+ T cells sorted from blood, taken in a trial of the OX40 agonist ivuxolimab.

The CDR3 DNA sequence: TGTGCCAGCAGCGTCTGGACAGGGGATAACTATGGCTACACCTTC. This codes for CASSVWTGDNYGYTF. The chain has TRBV7-2 and TRBJ1-2; 9 bases line up with TRBD1. Trimming at V came to 5 bases and at J to 1 base, leaving 5 bases not matched to a gene. The length of the CDR3 is 15 residues. Germline loops: CDR1 SGHTA, CDR2 FQGNSA.